One and the same sample provided the 21 T cell receptor beta chains below, sequenced in a study of T cells in localized non-small cell lung cancer. Measured with immunoSEQ multiplex PCR; TCRdb has only the in-frame clones, and not every one. The data contain about 36,000 clones, around 88% of them singletons. The sample was peripheral blood, taken before any cancer treatment. The receptors come from a woman aged 35-70 years with stage I lung adenocarcinoma.

The rearrangement uses TRBV27 and TRBJ1-6; 8 bases are a match to TRBD1. CDR1 is MNHEY, CDR2 SMNVEV, per germline (reference sequence). The CDR3 runs to 17 residues. The V segment lost 6 bases and the J segment 3 bases; nucleotides outside the gene matches: 10. The CDR3 nucleotides read TGTGCCAGCAGGTTAAGGACAGGGAGGTTCTATAATTCACCCCTCCACTTT. This codes for CASRLRTGRFYNSPLHF.

This chain uses TRBV5-1 with TRBJ2-5, with D perhaps matching TRBD1 or TRBD2 (5 bases each). Looked up from germline, CDR1 is SGHRS and CDR2 is YFSETQ. V lost 4 bases and J 2 bases, leaving 15 bases between the germline ends. The CDR3 spans 15 residues. CDR3 DNA: TGCGCCAGCAGCGCCGGAGTGGGGGATCAAGAGACCCAGTACTTC. This encodes CASSAGVGDQETQYF.

This clone appeared a single time. This chain connects TRBV15 to TRBJ2-7; the match to TRBD1 covers 8 bases. Germline assignment: CDR1 LNHNV and CDR2 YYDKDF (reference sequence). V was pared by 0 bases and J by 2 bases, with 3 bases of the junction left unmatched. The CDR3 extends over 15 amino acids. CDR3 sequence: CATSREGQDPYEQYF. CDR3 nucleotides: TGTGCCACCAGCAGAGAGGGACAGGACCCCTACGAGCAGTACTTC.

The genes are TRBV5-6 and TRBJ1-2; D remains unclear. The V end lost 3 bases, the J end lost 6 bases, and 15 bases lay between the germline ends. This CDR3 spans 14 amino acids. Germline lookup yields CDR1 SGHDT and CDR2 YYEEEE. DNA of the CDR3: TGTGCCAGCAGCTCCTTGTGGCAGCTGAATGGCTACACCTTC. It codes for CASSSLWQLNGYTF.

V and J are TRBV5-1 and TRBJ1-2; tentatively, D is TRBD1 (6 bases). The CDR3 is 16 amino acids. The V and J ends lost 4 bases and 3 bases respectively, with 19 bases between them. The germline V gene encodes CDR1 SGHRS and CDR2 YFSETQ. The CDR3 sequence: CASSREPTGFDYGYTF. In nucleotides, the CDR3 is TGCGCCAGCAGCCGGGAGCCTACAGGGTTTGACTATGGCTACACCTTC.

The sample holds a few counts of this clone. V gene TRBV11-2 combines with J gene TRBJ2-1; D gene ambiguous. Germline assignment: CDR1 SGHAT and CDR2 FQNNGV. CDR3 length: 16 amino acids. V dropped 1 base and J dropped 1 base, with 11 bases sitting between them. CDR3 coding DNA: TGTGCCAGCAGCTTAGTAGGGCTAGAATCCTACAATGAGCAGTTCTTC. Amino acid sequence: CASSLVGLESYNEQFF.

The V and J genes are TRBV7-8 and TRBJ1-1, with unresolved D. V gave up 0 bases and J gave up 1 base, with 3 bases separating them. Germline assignment: CDR1 SGHVS and CDR2 FQNEAQ. The CDR3 has 13 residues. In DNA, the CDR3 is TGTGCCAGCAGCTTAGCCTGGAACACTGAAGCTTTCTTT. Amino acid sequence: CASSLAWNTEAFF.

The chain has TRBV21-1 and TRBJ2-1. TRBV21-1 is shown as a pseudogene. This CDR3 region has 18 residues. The chain's CDR3 is CASSKFHSIDEGLHEQFF. The CDR3 coding sequence is TGTGCCAGCAGCAAATTCCACTCGATTGATGAGGGGCTACATGAGCAGTTCTTC.

This clone was observed a single time. The J gene is TRBJ1-3, the V gene TRBV7-9, with 8 bases matching TRBD1. CDR3 length equals 14 residues. After removal of 5 bases from V and 4 bases from J, the junction contained 4 bases not matched to a gene. CDR1 SEHNR and CDR2 FQNEAQ come from the germline V gene (reference sequence). This chain's CDR3 is CASSRQGSGNTIYF. DNA of the CDR3: TGTGCCAGCAGCAGACAGGGGTCCGGAAACACCATATATTTT.

V is TRBV2 and J is TRBJ1-3; D unresolved. Germline CDR1 is SNHLY and CDR2 is FYNNEI. There are 16 residues in the CDR3. The germline V and J ends were trimmed by 6 bases and 0 bases, with 15 bases remaining between them. The CDR3 DNA follows: TGTGCCAGCAGCAGGCTTCCTAAATCCTCTGGAAACACCATATATTTT. It encodes CASSRLPKSSGNTIYF. Full variable domain (rest looked up from reference TRBV2 and TRBJ1-3): EPEVTQTPSHQVTQMGQEVILRCVPISNHLYFYWYRQILGQKVEFLVSFYNNEISEKSEIFDDQFSVERPDGSNFTLKIRSTKLEDSAMYFCASSRLPKSSGNTIYFGEGSWLTVV.

This clone was seen a few times. The genes are TRBV7-9 and TRBJ1-1; D is uncertain. V lost 0 bases and J lost 1, with 9 bases in between. The CDR3 covers 15 residues. CDR1 and CDR2 from the germline V gene are SEHNR and FQNEAQ (reference sequence). The DNA of the CDR3 is TGTGCCAGCAGCTTAGCGCTCTCAGCGAACACTGAAGCTTTCTTT. This codes for CASSLALSANTEAFF. The full variable domain, with the rest looked up from reference TRBV7-9 and TRBJ1-1, is DTGVSQNPRHKITKRGQNVTFRCDPISEHNRLYWYRQTLGQGPEFLTYFQNEAQLEKSRLLSDRFSAERPKGSFSTLEIQRTEQGDSAMYLCASSLALSANTEAFFGQGTRLTVV.

This clone was counted only a few times. As DNA, the CDR3 is TGTGCCAGCAGTGCCGAAGGGGGGTTGGAAGGAAACACCATATATTTT. Translated: CASSAEGGLEGNTIYF. This chain joins TRBV6-1 and TRBJ1-3; TRBD1 might be the D (6 bases). V lost 4 bases to trimming and J lost 4 bases, with 17 bases between them. CDR1 is MNHNS, CDR2 SASEGT, per germline. CDR3 length: 16 residues.

V and J are TRBV19 and TRBJ2-2; D unresolved. V lost 3 bases to trimming and J lost 10 bases, with 15 bases between them. CDR1 and CDR2 (germline): LNHDA, SQIVND (reference sequence). CDR3 length: 14 residues. CDR3 loop: CASSIRIPGAELFF. The CDR3 DNA reads TGTGCCAGTAGTATTCGGATTCCGGGCGCGGAGCTGTTTTTT.

As DNA, the CDR3 is TGCGCCAGCAGTGGTGGGGGCGCGGGCACAGATACGCAGTATTTT. The encoded protein is CASSGGGAGTDTQYF. This rearrangement joins TRBV5-1 to TRBJ2-3, with D perhaps TRBD1 (6 bases). The CDR3 is 15 amino acids. V lost 5 bases to trimming and J lost 1 base, with 14 bases between them. Germline V CDR1 and CDR2: SGHRS, YFSETQ. Combining the CDR3 with reference TRBV5-1 and TRBJ2-3 gives the whole variable domain KAGVTQTPRYLIKTRGQQVTLSCSPISGHRSVSWYQQTPGQGLQFLFEYFSETQRNKGNFPGRFSGRQFSNSRSEMNVSTLELGDSALYLCASSGGGAGTDTQYFGPGTRLTVL.

For the CDR3, the DNA is TGTGCCAGCAGCGTAGGGCAGCAGGCAGATACGCAGTATTTT. Its protein is CASSVGQQADTQYF. The V call is TRBV9, the J call TRBJ2-3; D uncertain. This CDR3 spans 14 amino acids. Germline loops: CDR1 SGDLS, CDR2 YYNGEE. Trimming stripped 0 bases from V and 4 bases from J, with 9 bases between.

The chain couples TRBV5-1 to TRBJ1-1, with D possibly matching TRBD1 (6 bases). The length of the CDR3 is 15 residues. Per germline, CDR1 SGHRS and CDR2 YFSETQ. V shed 1 base and J shed 0 bases, with 10 bases lying between them. CDR3 sequence (DNA): TGCGCCAGCAGCTTGCAGGGGATTATGAACACTGAAGCTTTCTTT. Its translation is CASSLQGIMNTEAFF.

The chain is built from TRBV6-5 and TRBJ1-3; D is perhaps TRBD1 (5 bases). The length of the CDR3 is 13 residues. Germline V gives CDR1 MNHEY, CDR2 SVGAGI. V lost 0 bases to trimming and J lost 7 bases, with 7 bases between them. The CDR3 reads CASSYSGGNTIYF. CDR3 bases: TGTGCCAGCAGTTACTCGGGGGGTAACACCATATATTTT.

This clone was seen once. The J gene is TRBJ1-5, the V gene TRBV9; D not resolved. The CDR3 is made up of 11 amino acids. Germline-derived CDR1 and CDR2 are SGDLS and YYNGEE. Trimming pared 7 bases from V and 4 bases from J, leaving 6 bases between. CDR3 sequence (DNA): TGTGCCAGCGGAGGGAATCAGCCCCAGCATTTT. Protein product: CASGGNQPQHF. Using reference TRBV9 and TRBJ1-5 for the parts outside the CDR3, the full variable domain is DSGVTQTPKHLITATGQRVTLRCSPRSGDLSVYWYQQSLDQGLQFLIQYYNGEERAKGNILERFSAQQFPDLHSELNLSSLELGDSALYFCASGGNQPQHFGDGTRLSIL.

The rearrangement uses TRBV27 and TRBJ1-3; D not resolved. Germline CDR1 and CDR2: MNHEY and SMNVEV (reference sequence). The CDR3 covers 14 residues. V lost 6 bases and J 2 bases, leaving 11 bases between the germline ends. The CDR3 DNA is TGTGCCAGCAGCTCGGGCTCGCCTGGAAACACCATATATTTT. This codes for CASSSGSPGNTIYF.

The chain has TRBV29-1 and TRBJ2-7, with 8 nucleotides matching TRBD2. V trimming: 4 bases; J trimming: 8 bases; junction bases outside the gene matches: 4. This CDR3 has 11 residues. Germline V CDR1 and CDR2: SQVTM, ANQGSEA. The CDR3 DNA follows: TGCAGCGTTGCAGCGGGGGCGAAGCAGTACTTC. The encoded protein is CSVAAGAKQYF.

The genes are TRBV19 and TRBJ1-5; D unresolved. The germline CDR1 and CDR2 sequences are LNHDA and SQIVND (reference sequence). V lost 4 bases and J 4 bases, leaving 8 bases between the germline ends. This CDR3 is built from 13 residues. The CDR3 DNA reads TGTGCCAGTAGTAACTCCCGAAATCAGCCCCAGCATTTT. Translated: CASSNSRNQPQHF.